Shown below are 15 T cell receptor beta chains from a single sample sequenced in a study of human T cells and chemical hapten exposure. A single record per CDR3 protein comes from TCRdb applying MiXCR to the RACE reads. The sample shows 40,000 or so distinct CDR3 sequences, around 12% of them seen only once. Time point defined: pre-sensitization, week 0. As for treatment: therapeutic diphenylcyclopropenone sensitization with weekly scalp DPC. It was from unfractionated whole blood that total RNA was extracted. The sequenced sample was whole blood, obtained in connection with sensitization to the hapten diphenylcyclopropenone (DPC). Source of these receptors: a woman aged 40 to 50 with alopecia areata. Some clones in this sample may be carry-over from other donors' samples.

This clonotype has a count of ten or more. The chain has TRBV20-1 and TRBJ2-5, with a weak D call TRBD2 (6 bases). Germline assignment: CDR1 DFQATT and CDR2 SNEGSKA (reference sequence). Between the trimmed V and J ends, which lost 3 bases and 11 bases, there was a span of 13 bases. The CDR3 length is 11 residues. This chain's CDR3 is CSARVGLIQYF. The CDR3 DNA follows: TGCAGTGCTAGGGTGGGACTGATTCAGTACTTC.

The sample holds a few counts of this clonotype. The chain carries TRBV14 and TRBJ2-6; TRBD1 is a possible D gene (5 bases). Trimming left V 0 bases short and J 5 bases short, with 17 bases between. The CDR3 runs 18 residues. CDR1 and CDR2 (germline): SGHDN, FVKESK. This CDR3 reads CASSQDRAGLFRANVLTF. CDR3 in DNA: TGTGCCAGCAGCCAAGATAGGGCAGGGCTCTTTCGGGCCAACGTCCTGACTTTC.

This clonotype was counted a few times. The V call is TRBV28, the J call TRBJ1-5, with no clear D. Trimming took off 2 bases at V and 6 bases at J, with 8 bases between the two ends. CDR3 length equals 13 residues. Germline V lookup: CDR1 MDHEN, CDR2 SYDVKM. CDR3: CASSLAGGQPQHF. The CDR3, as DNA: TGTGCCAGCAGTTTAGCCGGCGGTCAGCCCCAGCATTTT.

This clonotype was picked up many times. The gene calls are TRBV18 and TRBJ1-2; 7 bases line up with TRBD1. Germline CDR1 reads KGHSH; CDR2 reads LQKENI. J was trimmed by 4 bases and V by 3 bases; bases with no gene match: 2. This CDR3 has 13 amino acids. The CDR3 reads CASSPTGIYGYTF. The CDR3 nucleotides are TGTGCCAGCTCACCGACAGGGATCTATGGCTACACCTTC.

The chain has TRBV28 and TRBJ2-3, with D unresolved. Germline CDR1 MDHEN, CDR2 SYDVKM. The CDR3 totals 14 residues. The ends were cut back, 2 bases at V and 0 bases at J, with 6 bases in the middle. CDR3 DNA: TGTGCCAGCAGTTTACGGCGGAGCACAGATACGCAGTATTTT. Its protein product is CASSLRRSTDTQYF.

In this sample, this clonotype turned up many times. The chain's CDR3 is CASSAIDSGDYGYTF. DNA for the CDR3: TGCGCCAGCAGCGCCATCGACAGCGGAGATTATGGCTACACCTTC. The V call is TRBV5-1, the J call TRBJ1-2; D is perhaps TRBD1 (5 bases). This CDR3 has 15 residues. The V end was cut by 4 bases, the J end by 5 bases, with 18 bases between. CDR1 SGHRS and CDR2 YFSETQ come from the germline V gene.

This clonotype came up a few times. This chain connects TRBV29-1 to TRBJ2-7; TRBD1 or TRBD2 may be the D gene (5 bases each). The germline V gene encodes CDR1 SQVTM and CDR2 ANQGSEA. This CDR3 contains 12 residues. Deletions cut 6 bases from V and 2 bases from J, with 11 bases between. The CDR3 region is CSVGTPTYEQYF. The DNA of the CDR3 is TGCAGCGTGGGGACGCCAACCTACGAGCAGTACTTC.

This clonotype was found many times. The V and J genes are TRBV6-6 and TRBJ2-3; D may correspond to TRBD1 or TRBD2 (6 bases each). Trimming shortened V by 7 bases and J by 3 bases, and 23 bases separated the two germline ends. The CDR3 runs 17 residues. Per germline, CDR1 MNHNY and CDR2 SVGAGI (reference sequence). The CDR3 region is CASTDSGQRVITDTQYF. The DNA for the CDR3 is TGTGCCAGCACCGATTCCGGACAGCGGGTAATAACAGATACGCAGTATTTT.

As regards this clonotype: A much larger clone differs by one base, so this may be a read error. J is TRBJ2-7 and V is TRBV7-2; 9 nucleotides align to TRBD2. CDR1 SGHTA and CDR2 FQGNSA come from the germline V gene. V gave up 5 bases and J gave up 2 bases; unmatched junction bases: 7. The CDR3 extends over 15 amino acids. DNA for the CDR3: TGTACCAGCAGCCCACAGGGCGGGGGGGCCTACGAGCAGTACTTC. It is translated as CTSSPQGGGAYEQYF. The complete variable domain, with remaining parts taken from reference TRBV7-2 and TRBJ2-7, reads GAGVSQSPSNKVTEKGKDVELRCDPISGHTALYWYRQSLGQGLEFLIYFQGNSAPDKSGLPSDRFSAERTGGSVSTLTIQRTQQEDSAVYLCTSSPQGGGAYEQYFGPGTRLTVT.

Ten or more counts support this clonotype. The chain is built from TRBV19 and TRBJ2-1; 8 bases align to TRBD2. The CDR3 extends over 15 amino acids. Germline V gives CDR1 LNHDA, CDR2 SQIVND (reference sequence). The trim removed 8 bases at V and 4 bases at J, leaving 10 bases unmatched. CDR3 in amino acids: CASADFSGEYNEQFF. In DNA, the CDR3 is TGTGCCAGTGCCGACTTTAGCGGGGAGTACAATGAGCAGTTCTTC.

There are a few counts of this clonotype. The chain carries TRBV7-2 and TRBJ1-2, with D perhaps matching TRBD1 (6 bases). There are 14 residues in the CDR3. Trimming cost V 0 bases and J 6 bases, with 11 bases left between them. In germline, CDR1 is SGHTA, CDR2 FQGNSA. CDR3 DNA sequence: TGTGCCAGCAGCTTAGCGGACAGCTTACATGGCTACACCTTC. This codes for CASSLADSLHGYTF.

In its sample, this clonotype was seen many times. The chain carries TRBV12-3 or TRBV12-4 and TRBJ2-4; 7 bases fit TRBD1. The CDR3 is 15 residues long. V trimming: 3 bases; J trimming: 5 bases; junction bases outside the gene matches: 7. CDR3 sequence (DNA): TGTGCCAGCAGTTTTTCTCTAGGGGGCGAAAACATTCAGTACTTC. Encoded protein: CASSFSLGGENIQYF.

The CDR3 loop is CASSRLADSYEQYF. CDR3 bases: TGCGCCAGCAGCAGACTAGCGGACAGCTACGAGCAGTACTTC. The chain uses TRBV10-2 and TRBJ2-7; 9 bases line up with TRBD2. The length of the CDR3 is 14 residues. V dropped 6 bases and J dropped 3; count of bases not matched to a gene: 6. The germline gives CDR1 WSHSY, CDR2 SAAADI.

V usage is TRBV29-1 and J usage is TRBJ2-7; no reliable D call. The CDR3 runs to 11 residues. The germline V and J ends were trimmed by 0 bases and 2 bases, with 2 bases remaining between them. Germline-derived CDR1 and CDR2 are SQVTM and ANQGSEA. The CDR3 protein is CSVEEAYEQYF. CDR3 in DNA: TGCAGCGTTGAAGAGGCCTACGAGCAGTACTTC.

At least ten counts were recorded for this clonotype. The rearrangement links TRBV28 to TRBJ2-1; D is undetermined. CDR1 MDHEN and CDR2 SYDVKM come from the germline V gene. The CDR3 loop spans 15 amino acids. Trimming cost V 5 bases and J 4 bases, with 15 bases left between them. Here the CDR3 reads CASSPGMVVYNEQFF. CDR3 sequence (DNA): TGTGCCAGCAGTCCTGGCATGGTGGTTTACAATGAGCAGTTCTTC.